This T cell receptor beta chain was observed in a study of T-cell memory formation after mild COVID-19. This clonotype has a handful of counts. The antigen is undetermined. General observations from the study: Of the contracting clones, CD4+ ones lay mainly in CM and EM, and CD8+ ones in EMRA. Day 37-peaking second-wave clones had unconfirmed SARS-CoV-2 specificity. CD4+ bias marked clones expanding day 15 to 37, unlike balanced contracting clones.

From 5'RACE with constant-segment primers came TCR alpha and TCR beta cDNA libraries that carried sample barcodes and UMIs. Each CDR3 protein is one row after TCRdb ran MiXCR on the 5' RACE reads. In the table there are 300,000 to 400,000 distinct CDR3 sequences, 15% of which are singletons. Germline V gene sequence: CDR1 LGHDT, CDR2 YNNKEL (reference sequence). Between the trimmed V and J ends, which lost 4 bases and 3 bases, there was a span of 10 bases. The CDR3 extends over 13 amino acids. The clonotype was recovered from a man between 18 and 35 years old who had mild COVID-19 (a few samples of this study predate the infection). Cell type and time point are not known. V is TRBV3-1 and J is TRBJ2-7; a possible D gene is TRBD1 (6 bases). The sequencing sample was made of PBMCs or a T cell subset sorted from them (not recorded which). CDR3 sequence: CASSRGQNYEQYV. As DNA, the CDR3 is TGTGCCAGCAGCCGTGGACAGAACTACGAGCAGTACGTC.